This is a list of T cell receptor beta chains from one sample in a study of cytomegalovirus exposure and HLA in healthy donors. Using immunoSEQ multiplex PCR, the repertoire was profiled, and TCRdb retains in-frame clones only, with some absent. The profile shows around 100,000 clones, less than 80% of them singletons. Sequences were obtained from PBMCs. These receptor sequences come from a woman aged 30 to 39 in good health and CMV-seronegative. Each CDR3 is given with its conserved first and last residue. Only some rows state a clone size, as once, few, many or a class for expanded clones.

V gene	clone size	J gene	CDR3 protein
TRBV5-1	few	TRBJ2-7	CASSLEPWVFTDRGRWYEQYF
TRBV28	.	TRBJ2-7	CASSLVGGYEQYF
TRBV6-5	.	TRBJ2-7	CASSSTGGRGSYEQYF
TRBV21-1	.	TRBJ1-1	CASSGGSRDRKKAFF
TRBV27	.	TRBJ2-7	CASSEDRGLYEQYF
TRBV10-1	few	TRBJ2-1	CASSEMELASEQFF
TRBV7-8	.	TRBJ2-1	CASSSGLAPSSYNEQFF
TRBV4-1	.	TRBJ1-3	CASSQVRGSGNTIYF
TRBV7-2	few	TRBJ1-1	CASSSLEVGTEAFF
TRBV18	.	TRBJ1-4	CASSPFREEKLFF
TRBV28	once	TRBJ2-7	CASTPLGGASYEQYF
TRBV4-1	.	TRBJ1-1	CASSQMQGTEAFF
TRBV7-9	.	TRBJ1-6	CASSNPPDNYNSPLHF
TRBV19	.	TRBJ2-7	CASSGLAGIYEQYF
TRBV5-8	.	TRBJ2-1	CASSLQSSNEQFF
TRBV6-5	.	TRBJ1-2	CASSFGQSLSNYGYTF
TRBV5-6	.	TRBJ2-1	CASSEDRGLPNEQFF
TRBV5-6	.	TRBJ2-7	CASSLGQGGEYF
TRBV4-1	.	TRBJ2-1	CASSPTGGGFYEQFF
TRBV5-6	.	TRBJ2-7	CASSAGGVSYEQYF
TRBV6-5	few	TRBJ2-5	CASTPGGVETQYF
TRBV7-3	.	TRBJ2-1	CASSLGLASYNEQFF
TRBV9	.	TRBJ2-7	CASSASGRADEQYF
TRBV2	.	TRBJ2-1	CASSWQGVYNEQFF
TRBV19	once	TRBJ2-2	CASSSGTGGTGELFF
TRBV13	.	TRBJ1-2	CASSLLSLQADYGYTF
TRBV4-1	.	TRBJ2-1	CASSQVTSGPTGYNEQFF
TRBV2	.	TRBJ1-1	CASSDEVLTEAFF
TRBV13	.	TRBJ2-1	CASSADSFGYNEQFF
TRBV4-2	.	TRBJ2-1	CASSQDLPSSYNEQFF
TRBV2	.	TRBJ2-3	CASSPDRVPDTQYF
TRBV7-9	.	TRBJ1-2	CASSSTPPGTGADYGYTF
TRBV4-1	.	TRBJ2-1	CASSQGHNRVNEQFF
TRBV5-8	once	TRBJ2-3	CASSLWAGVSTDTQYF
TRBV4-1	.	TRBJ2-5	CASSQDFPGTDQETQYF
TRBV10-2	.	TRBJ2-7	CASRGTGRYEQYF
TRBV7-2	few	TRBJ2-5	CASRPSTGVQETQYF
TRBV5-1	.	TRBJ2-1	CASSRVPSGSRSSYNEQFF
TRBV16	.	TRBJ1-5	CASSHSDRALRQPQHF
TRBV5-6	.	.	CASRERWGYYEQYF
TRBV27	few	TRBJ2-2	CASSLGQGATGELFF
TRBV5-1	.	TRBJ2-1	CASSFGLASNEQFF
TRBV6-1	.	TRBJ2-3	CASSVDRDTDTQYF
TRBV7-2	.	TRBJ2-1	CASSPGTVPLESFF
TRBV7-2	.	TRBJ1-3	CASSLGQPSGNTIYF
TRBV4-1	.	TRBJ2-7	CASSQDGGSSYEQYF
TRBV7-2	.	TRBJ1-1	CASRKNGGNTEAFF
TRBV28	.	TRBJ2-7	CASTFSGEEPRASFHF
TRBV5-1	.	TRBJ2-3	CASSSAGDSTDTQYF